The 19 T cell receptor beta chains listed next were all sequenced from one sample in a study of blood T cell repertoires in COVID-19. TCRdb keeps only in-frame clones here, not all; method: immunoSEQ multiplex PCR. The sample has 150,000 or so clones, roughly four fifths seen once. Input material: peripheral blood. All receptors derive from a woman in her sixties or seventies with acute or convalescent COVID-19.

The chain has TRBV7-9 and TRBJ2-1; no clear D. This CDR3 is 17 amino acids long. The V gene lost 5 bases and the J gene lost 0 bases, with 17 bases spanning the gap. Germline values: CDR1 SEHNR, CDR2 FQNEAQ (reference sequence). CDR3 in DNA: TGTGCCAGCAGCCCACGTGACCTCCGGAGCTCCTACAATGAGCAGTTCTTC. This codes for CASSPRDLRSSYNEQFF. The full variable domain, completed using reference TRBV7-9 and TRBJ2-1, is DTGVSQNPRHKITKRGQNVTFRCDPISEHNRLYWYRQTLGQGPEFLTYFQNEAQLEKSRLLSDRFSAERPKGSFSTLEIQRTEQGDSAMYLCASSPRDLRSSYNEQFFGPGTRLTVL.

The V and J genes are TRBV30 and TRBJ1-3; D is ambiguous. This CDR3 region has 12 residues. Germline V gene lookup returns CDR1 GTSNPN and CDR2 SVGIG (reference sequence). V was trimmed by 2 bases and J by 3 bases, leaving 5 bases between them. This CDR3 is CAWSPLGNTIYF. The DNA of the CDR3 is TGTGCCTGGAGTCCCCTTGGAAACACCATATATTTT.

The chain has TRBV19 and TRBJ1-1, with D unclear. The germline CDR1 and CDR2 sequences are LNHDA and SQIVND (reference sequence). The CDR3 consists of 15 residues. The V end was cut by 9 bases, the J end by 10 bases, with 27 bases between. The CDR3 region has the DNA TGTGCCAGCAGTTTAGGATCCGACGACCTAGAGGGAGCTTTCTTT. As protein: CASSLGSDDLEGAFF.

V is TRBV11-3 and J is TRBJ2-7, with 8 bases matching TRBD2. The V segment lost 8 bases and the J segment 1 base; nucleotides outside the gene matches: 10. Germline-derived CDR1 and CDR2 are SGHNT and YENEEA. The CDR3 consists of 15 residues. CDR3: CASALGGTRSYEQYF. The CDR3 bases are TGTGCCAGCGCTCTAGGGGGGACTAGATCCTACGAGCAGTACTTC.

The chain has TRBV7-3 and TRBJ2-1; 10 bases match TRBD2. This CDR3 has 14 residues. Per the germline V gene, CDR1 is SGHTA and CDR2 is FQGTGA. V gave up 2 bases and J gave up 8 bases; unmatched junction bases: 3. CDR3 bases: TGTGCCAGCAGCTTACTAGCGGGAGCCTATGAGCAGTTCTTC. This codes for CASSLLAGAYEQFF.

The V and J genes are TRBV4-3 and TRBJ1-4; perhaps TRBD1 as D (5 bases). Germline loops: CDR1 LGHNA, CDR2 YSLEER. Between the trimmed V and J ends, which lost 1 base and 8 bases, there was a span of 14 bases. The CDR3 is made up of 15 amino acids. The CDR3 sequence: CASSQGEGSVEKLFF. The CDR3 DNA reads TGCGCCAGCAGCCAAGGGGAGGGGTCTGTCGAAAAACTGTTTTTT.

This clone has a single count. DNA for the CDR3: TGTGCCAGCAGACAGGGACAGGCTTATGGGGAGCTGTTTTTT. This translates into CASRQGQAYGELFF. This chain joins TRBV27 and TRBJ2-2; 8 bases line up with TRBD1. This CDR3 has 14 amino acids. CDR1 MNHEY and CDR2 SMNVEV come from the germline V gene (reference sequence). Trimming removed 6 bases from V and 8 bases from J; junction bases left unmatched: 8.

This chain joins TRBV27 and TRBJ1-1; D gene ambiguous. Deletions cut 6 bases from V and 0 bases from J, with 11 bases between. Per the germline V gene, CDR1 is MNHEY and CDR2 is SMNVEV (reference sequence). The CDR3 contains 14 residues. The chain's CDR3 is CASRPQFLNTEAFF. The CDR3 nucleotides read TGTGCCAGCAGGCCACAGTTTTTGAACACTGAAGCTTTCTTT.

V gene TRBV29-1 combines with J gene TRBJ2-1; 8 positions match TRBD1. Germline V gene lookup returns CDR1 SQVTM and CDR2 ANQGSEA. The CDR3 sequence is 14 residues long. Germline trimming cut 6 bases from V and 8 bases from J; bases unmatched to any gene: 12. CDR3 protein: CSVYNPGQEYEQFF. CDR3 DNA: TGCAGCGTGTACAACCCGGGACAGGAGTATGAGCAGTTCTTC.

The V and J genes are TRBV2 and TRBJ2-3, with 7 bases fitting TRBD2. The CDR3 covers 18 residues. Trimming took 5 bases from V and 0 from J; bases not matched to a gene: 14. Germline V gene data show CDR1 as SNHLY and CDR2 as FYNNEI. CDR3 in amino acids: CASSSLTSARTSTDTQYF. The DNA of the CDR3 is TGTGCCAGCAGTTCTCTCACTAGCGCTAGAACTAGCACAGATACGCAGTATTTT.

A word on this clone: Additional DNA sequences in this sample encode the identical CDR3. The J gene is TRBJ1-2, the V gene TRBV28; 8 bases fit TRBD1. CDR3 length: 13 amino acids. Per the germline V gene, CDR1 is MDHEN and CDR2 is SYDVKM. The trim removed 4 bases at V and 3 bases at J, leaving 1 base unmatched. In DNA, the CDR3 is TGTGCCAGCAGTTGGGGACAGGACTATGGCTACACCTTC. Protein product: CASSWGQDYGYTF.

The chain employs TRBV7-2 and TRBJ2-1, with D maybe TRBD2 (6 bases). The germline CDR1 and CDR2 sequences are SGHTA and FQGNSA. Deletions cut 0 bases from V and 2 bases from J, with 11 bases between. The CDR3 runs 16 residues. The DNA for the CDR3 is TGTGCCAGCAGCTTAGCGGGAGGAGGGCCCTACAATGAGCAGTTCTTC. It yields the protein CASSLAGGGPYNEQFF.

V and J are TRBV5-1 and TRBJ1-4, with D possibly being TRBD1 (6 bases). The CDR3 runs 17 residues. CDR1 SGHRS and CDR2 YFSETQ come from the germline V gene. The germline V and J ends were trimmed by 0 bases and 4 bases, with 16 bases remaining between them. CDR3 nucleotide sequence: TGCGCCAGCAGCTTGGTAGGTGGACAGAGACATAATGAAAAACTGTTTTTT. This translates into CASSLVGGQRHNEKLFF.

This rearrangement joins TRBV9 to TRBJ2-2, with a tentative D call TRBD1 (6 bases). The CDR3 loop spans 14 amino acids. V was clipped by 3 bases and J by 6 bases, with 12 bases between them. In germline, CDR1 is SGDLS, CDR2 YYNGEE. The CDR3 here is CASSDQAGAGELFF. For the CDR3, the DNA is TGTGCCAGCAGCGATCAGGCAGGGGCCGGGGAGCTGTTTTTT.

The chain carries TRBV9 and TRBJ2-7; 8 bases are shared with TRBD2. The V segment lost 3 bases and the J segment 4 bases; nucleotides outside the gene matches: 3. CDR1 is SGDLS, CDR2 YYNGEE, per germline. CDR3 length equals 13 residues. This chain's CDR3 is CASSGSGSYEQYF. The CDR3 nucleotides read TGTGCCAGCAGCGGAAGCGGGAGTTACGAGCAGTACTTC. Full variable domain (missing parts from reference TRBV9 and TRBJ2-7): DSGVTQTPKHLITATGQRVTLRCSPRSGDLSVYWYQQSLDQGLQFLIQYYNGEERAKGNILERFSAQQFPDLHSELNLSSLELGDSALYFCASSGSGSYEQYFGPGTRLTVT.

This chain connects TRBV2 to TRBJ2-2; TRBD2 matches 7 bases. Germline values: CDR1 SNHLY, CDR2 FYNNEI. V dropped 0 bases and J dropped 4; count of bases not matched to a gene: 8. The CDR3 has 17 residues. CDR3 loop: CASSEASGLKATGELFF. The CDR3 nucleotides read TGTGCCAGCAGTGAAGCTAGCGGGCTCAAGGCCACCGGGGAGCTGTTTTTT.

The J gene is TRBJ1-3, the V gene TRBV7-8; maybe TRBD1 (5 bases). Germline V gene sequence: CDR1 SGHVS, CDR2 FQNEAQ. The ends were cut back, 5 bases at V and 5 bases at J, with 19 bases in the middle. This CDR3 contains 16 residues. CDR3 amino acids: CASSTSAWGERNTIYF. CDR3 in DNA: TGTGCCAGCAGCACCAGTGCGTGGGGCGAACGAAACACCATATATTTT.

The chain employs TRBV28 and TRBJ1-1; D is perhaps TRBD1 (5 bases). Germline V gene data show CDR1 as MDHEN and CDR2 as SYDVKM. Trimming shortened V by 2 bases and J by 5 bases, and 9 bases separated the two germline ends. This CDR3 has 13 residues. Here the CDR3 reads CASSLGGVTEAFF. CDR3 bases: TGTGCCAGCAGTTTAGGGGGGGTTACTGAAGCTTTCTTT.

The chain links TRBV30 to TRBJ1-2, with a possible D match to TRBD1 (5 bases). The ends were cut back, 3 bases at V and 4 bases at J, with 18 bases in the middle. This CDR3 is built from 15 residues. The germline V gene has CDR1 GTSNPN and CDR2 SVGIG (reference sequence). In DNA form, the CDR3 reads TGTGCCTGGAGGCAAGGGGCAGGGACTATCTATGGCTACACCTTC. Its translation is CAWRQGAGTIYGYTF.